The T cell receptor beta chain described here comes from a study of Ad26.COV2.S vaccination and SARS-CoV-2 variants (dated by TCRdb to about 2021). At the level of the whole study: Vaccine-arm donors came from COV1001, a multicentre, randomized, double-blind, placebo-controlled phase I-IIa trial of Ad26.COV2.S in healthy adults. Ad26.COV2.S was administered intramuscularly at a dose of 5x10^10 or 1x10^11 viral particles, either as one shot or as two shots given 56 days apart. TCRbeta repertoire sequencing served as the tool for gauging how specific and how broad the SARS-CoV-2-reactive T cell receptors were following Ad26.COV2.S vaccination. A total of 32 samples were included in the TCR-sequenced set, comprising about 20 Ad26.COV2.S vaccine recipients, 5 placebo recipients and 8 SARS-CoV-2 convalescent individuals. Trial participants were randomized into five groups of five, in which low-dose or high-dose Ad26.COV2.S was given once or twice, or placebo was given on both occasions. Throughout the experiments and outcome assessment, investigators stayed blinded to trial group allocation.

Explained via the paper, the treatment or condition label denotes: some 20 received Ad26.COV2.S at low or high dose, single or two shots; a few received placebo; per-sample allocation not given. Repertoires of vaccine and placebo recipients were sequenced from samples collected on day 63 after the first injection. Between 29 July and 7 August 2020, Cohort 1b enrolled 25 adults aged 18-55 years at one site in Boston, USA. Ad26.COV2.S was a replication-incompetent adenovirus type 26 vector expressing a prefusion-stabilized SARS-CoV-2 spike protein from the original Wuhan strain. To note about this clone: Its antigen remains unidentified. No base-level quality is on record; no much larger clone is a single base apart. Other DNA sequences in the sample encode the same CDR3.

As encoded in the germline V gene, CDR1 is SGHRS while CDR2 is YFSETQ. The V end loses 0 bases and the J end loses 4 bases, and a stretch of 5 bases separates them. Taken from cysteine to phenylalanine, the CDR3 has 13 residues. Only CDR3 DNA is held: 39 bases, read in frame from base 1. The immunoSEQ Assay was used to sequence TCRbeta CDR3 regions. After extraction, genomic DNA underwent amplification by bias-controlled multiplex PCR, followed by high-throughput sequencing. The published analysis was carried out like this. To quantify the absolute abundance of every unique TCRbeta CDR3 region, sequences were collapsed and filtered. T cell fraction was estimated by normalization of TCRbeta template counts to usable DNA, with usable DNA being measured through amplification of reference genes present in all nucleated cells. Repertoire TCRs were annotated as SARS-CoV-2-specific when V gene, CDR3 amino acid sequence and J gene were exactly matched to a known reactive TCR set. The reference SARS-CoV-2 TCR set came from MIRA and was filtered for enrichment in COVID-19-positive ImmuneCODE repertoires, removing public or cross-reactive TCRs. Drawing on the MIRA antigens, annotated TCRs were analysed further at the level of specific ORF or position within ORF. Depth was the summed frequency of annotated unique rearrangements, while breadth was defined as annotated unique rearrangements over total unique productive rearrangements. TCR breadth was compared between groups using two-sided Wilcoxon rank-sum tests. Here the immuneACCESS table is served through TCRdb, limited to in-frame sequences with V and J called. Missing clones are a known gap in these copies; in checked studies unresolved V genes cover under half, and the rest lacks a known reason. Clone size and V and J calls were adopted from that table, with D and trimming inferred from the DNA. The sample table shows 410,000 or so clones, and around 93% are seen once. Together, the top ten hold more than 1.5% of the sample.

General findings and caveats noted by the study authors: According to the authors, total T cell responses may have been underestimated by the TCR breadth and depth analyses. Substantial breadth of spike-specific CD8+ and CD4+ T cell responses was reported after vaccination. Ad26.COV2.S recipients had higher spike-specific TCR breadth than placebo recipients (P = 0.0014). Vaccine and placebo recipients had similar non-spike TCR breadth, a finding consistent with the vaccine containing only spike. Comparing responses between vaccine doses or regimens was not something the study was powered to do.

The sequence was obtained from a person between 18 and 65 years old who received the Ad26.COV2.S COVID-19 vaccine or a placebo. The V gene is TRBV5-1 and the J gene is TRBJ1-5, with the identity of the D gene unclear. The specimen was peripheral blood, collected in a trial of Ad26.COV2.S vaccine versus placebo. The DNA reads TGCGCCAGCAGCTTGGACGGTAATCAGCCCCAGCATTTT. Translated, it reads CASSLDGNQPQHF.